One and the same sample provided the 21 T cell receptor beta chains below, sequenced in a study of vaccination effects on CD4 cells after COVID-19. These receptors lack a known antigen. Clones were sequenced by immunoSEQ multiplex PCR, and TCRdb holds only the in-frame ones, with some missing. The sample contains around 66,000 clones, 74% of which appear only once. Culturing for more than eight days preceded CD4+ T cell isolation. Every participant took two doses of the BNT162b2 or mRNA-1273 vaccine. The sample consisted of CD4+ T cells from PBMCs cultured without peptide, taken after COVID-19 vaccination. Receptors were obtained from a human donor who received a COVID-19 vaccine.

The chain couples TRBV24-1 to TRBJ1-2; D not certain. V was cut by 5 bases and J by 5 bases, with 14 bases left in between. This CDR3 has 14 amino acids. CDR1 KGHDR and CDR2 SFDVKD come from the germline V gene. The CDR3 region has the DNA TGTGCCACCAGTGTCGGAGGGAGTGGGTATGGCTACACCTTC. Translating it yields CATSVGGSGYGYTF.

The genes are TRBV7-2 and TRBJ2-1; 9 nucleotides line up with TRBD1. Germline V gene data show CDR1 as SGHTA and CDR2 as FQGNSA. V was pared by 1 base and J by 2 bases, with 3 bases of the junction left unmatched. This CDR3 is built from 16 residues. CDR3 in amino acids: CASSLVGQGTYNEQFF. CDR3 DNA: TGTGCCAGCAGCTTAGTGGGACAGGGTACCTACAATGAGCAGTTCTTC.

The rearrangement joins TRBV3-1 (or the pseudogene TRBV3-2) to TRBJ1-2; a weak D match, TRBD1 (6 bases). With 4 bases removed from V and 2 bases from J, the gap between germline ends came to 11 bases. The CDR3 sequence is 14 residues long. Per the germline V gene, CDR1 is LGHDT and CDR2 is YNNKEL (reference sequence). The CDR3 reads CASSRTATNYGYTF. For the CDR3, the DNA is TGTGCCAGCAGCCGGACAGCGACCAACTATGGCTACACCTTC.

The CDR3 here is CASSFGLYGYTF. The CDR3 DNA follows: TGTGCCAGCAGTTTTGGGCTCTATGGCTACACCTTC. The chain is built from TRBV12-3 or TRBV12-4 and TRBJ1-2; D is undetermined. With 3 bases removed from V and 4 bases from J, the gap between germline ends came to 6 bases. This CDR3 is 12 amino acids long.

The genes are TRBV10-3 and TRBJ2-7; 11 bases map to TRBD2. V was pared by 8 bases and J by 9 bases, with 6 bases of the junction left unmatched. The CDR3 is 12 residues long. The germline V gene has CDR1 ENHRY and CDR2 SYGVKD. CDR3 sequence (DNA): TGTGCCATCTCGACTAGCGGGGAGACGCAGTACGTC. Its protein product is CAISTSGETQYV.

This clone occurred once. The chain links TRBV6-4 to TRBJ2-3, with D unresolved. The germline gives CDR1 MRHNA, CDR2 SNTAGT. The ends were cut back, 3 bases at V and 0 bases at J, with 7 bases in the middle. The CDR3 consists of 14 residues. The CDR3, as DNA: TGTGCCAGCAGTGAGCAGTCTAGCACAGATACGCAGTATTTT. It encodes CASSEQSSTDTQYF.

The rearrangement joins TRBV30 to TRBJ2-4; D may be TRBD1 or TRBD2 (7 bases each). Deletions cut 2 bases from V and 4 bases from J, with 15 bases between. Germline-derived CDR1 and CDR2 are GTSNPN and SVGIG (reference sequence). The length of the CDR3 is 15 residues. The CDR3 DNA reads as TGTGCCTGGAGTCCAGGGGGGGGAGTTAAAAACATTCAGTACTTC. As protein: CAWSPGGGVKNIQYF.

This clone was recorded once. The CDR3 DNA reads TGTGCCAGCAGGTCAGCGAGCGGGGGGAACACCGGGGAGCTGTTTTTT. It encodes CASRSASGGNTGELFF. The rearrangement joins TRBV14 to TRBJ2-2, with 8 nucleotides matching TRBD2. Germline CDR1 is SGHDN and CDR2 is FVKESK. V was clipped by 6 bases and J by 1 base; unmatched bases: 7. CDR3 length equals 16 residues. The whole variable domain, filled in from reference TRBV14 and TRBJ2-2, reads EAGVTQFPSHSVIEKGQTVTLRCDPISGHDNLYWYRRVMGKEIKFLLHFVKESKQDESGMPNNRFLAERTGGTYSTLKVQPAELEDSGVYFCASRSASGGNTGELFFGEGSRLTVL.

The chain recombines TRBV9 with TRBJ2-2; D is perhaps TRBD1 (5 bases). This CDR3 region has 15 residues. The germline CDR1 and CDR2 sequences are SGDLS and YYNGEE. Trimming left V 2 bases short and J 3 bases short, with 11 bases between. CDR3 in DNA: TGTGCCAGCAGCGTCCAGGGCTACGACACCGGGGAGCTGTTTTTT. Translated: CASSVQGYDTGELFF.

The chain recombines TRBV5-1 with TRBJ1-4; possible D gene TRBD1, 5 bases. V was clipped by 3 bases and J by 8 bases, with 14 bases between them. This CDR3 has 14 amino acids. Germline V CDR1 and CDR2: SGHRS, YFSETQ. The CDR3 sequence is CASSSPGRQEKLFF. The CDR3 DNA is TGCGCCAGCAGCTCCCCAGGGCGACAAGAAAAACTGTTTTTT.

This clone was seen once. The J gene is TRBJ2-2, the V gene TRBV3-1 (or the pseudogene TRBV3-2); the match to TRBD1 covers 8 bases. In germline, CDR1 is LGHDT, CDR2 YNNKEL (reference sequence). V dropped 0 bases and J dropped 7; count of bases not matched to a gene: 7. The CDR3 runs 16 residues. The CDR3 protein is CASSQDSRGHVGELFF. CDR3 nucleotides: TGTGCCAGCAGCCAAGATTCCAGGGGGCATGTCGGGGAGCTGTTTTTT.

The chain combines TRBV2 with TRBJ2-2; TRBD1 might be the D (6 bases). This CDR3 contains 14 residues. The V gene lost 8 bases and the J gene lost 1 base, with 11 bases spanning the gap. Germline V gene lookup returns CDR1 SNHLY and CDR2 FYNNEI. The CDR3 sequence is CASLRTENTGELFF. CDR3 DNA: TGTGCCAGCCTTAGGACAGAGAACACCGGGGAGCTGTTTTTT.

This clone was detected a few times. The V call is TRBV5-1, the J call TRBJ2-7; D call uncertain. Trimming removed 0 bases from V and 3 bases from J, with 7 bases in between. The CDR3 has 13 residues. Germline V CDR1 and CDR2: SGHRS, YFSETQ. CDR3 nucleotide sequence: TGCGCCAGCAGCTTGGTCCCGGACTACGAGCAGTACGTC. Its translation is CASSLVPDYEQYV.

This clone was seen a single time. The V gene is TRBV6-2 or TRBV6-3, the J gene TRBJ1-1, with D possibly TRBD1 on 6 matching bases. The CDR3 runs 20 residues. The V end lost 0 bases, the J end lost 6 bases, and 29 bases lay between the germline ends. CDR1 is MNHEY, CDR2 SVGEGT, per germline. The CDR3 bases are TGTGCCAGCAGTTACTCGTTCGCCGGTCACAGGGCTTCCTTGAAGGCTGAAGCTTTCTTT. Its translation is CASSYSFAGHRASLKAEAFF.

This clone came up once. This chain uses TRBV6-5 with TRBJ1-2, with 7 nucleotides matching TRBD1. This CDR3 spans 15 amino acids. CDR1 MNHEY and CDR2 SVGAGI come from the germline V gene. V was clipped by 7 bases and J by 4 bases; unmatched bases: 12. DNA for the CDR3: TGTGCCAGCACCTCAAGGAAGGCAGGGGGCTATGGCTACACCTTC. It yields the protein CASTSRKAGGYGYTF.

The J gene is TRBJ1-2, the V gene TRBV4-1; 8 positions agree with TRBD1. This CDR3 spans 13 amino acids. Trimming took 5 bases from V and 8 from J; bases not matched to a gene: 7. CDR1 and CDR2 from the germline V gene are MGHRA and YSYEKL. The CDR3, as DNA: TGCGCCAGCAGCGACCCGGACAGGGAAGGCTACACCTTC. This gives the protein CASSDPDREGYTF.

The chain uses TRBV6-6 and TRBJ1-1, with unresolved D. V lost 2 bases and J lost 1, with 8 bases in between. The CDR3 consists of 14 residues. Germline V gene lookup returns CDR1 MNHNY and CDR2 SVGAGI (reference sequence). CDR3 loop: CASSYGLGNTEAFF. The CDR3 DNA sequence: TGTGCCAGCAGTTACGGACTCGGGAACACTGAAGCTTTCTTT.

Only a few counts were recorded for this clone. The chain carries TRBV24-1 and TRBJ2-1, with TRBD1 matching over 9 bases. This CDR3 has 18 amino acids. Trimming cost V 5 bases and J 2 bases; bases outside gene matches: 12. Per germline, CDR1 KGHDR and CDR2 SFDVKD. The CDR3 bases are TGTGCCACCAGTGCTAACCCTCCGGGACAGGGCCCCTACAATGAGCAGTTCTTC. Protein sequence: CATSANPPGQGPYNEQFF.

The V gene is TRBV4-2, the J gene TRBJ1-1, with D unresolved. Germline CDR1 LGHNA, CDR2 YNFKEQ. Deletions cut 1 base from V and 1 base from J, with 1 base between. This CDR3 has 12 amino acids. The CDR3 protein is CASSQANTEAFF. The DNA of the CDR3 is TGTGCCAGCAGCCAAGCGAACACTGAAGCTTTCTTT.

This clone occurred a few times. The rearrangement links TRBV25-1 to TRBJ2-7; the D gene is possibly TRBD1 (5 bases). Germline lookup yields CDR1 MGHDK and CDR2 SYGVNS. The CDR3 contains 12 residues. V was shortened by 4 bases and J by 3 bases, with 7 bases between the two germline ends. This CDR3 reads CASSAQGYEQYV. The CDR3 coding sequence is TGTGCCAGCAGTGCCCAGGGCTACGAGCAGTACGTC.

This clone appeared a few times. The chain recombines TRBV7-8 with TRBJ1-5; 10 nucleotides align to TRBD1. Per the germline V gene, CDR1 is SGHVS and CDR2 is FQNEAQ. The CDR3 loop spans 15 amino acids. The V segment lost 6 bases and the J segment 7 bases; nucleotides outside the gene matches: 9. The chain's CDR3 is CASREGQGRGQPQHF. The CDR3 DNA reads TGTGCCAGCAGAGAGGGACAGGGGAGAGGCCAGCCCCAGCATTTT.